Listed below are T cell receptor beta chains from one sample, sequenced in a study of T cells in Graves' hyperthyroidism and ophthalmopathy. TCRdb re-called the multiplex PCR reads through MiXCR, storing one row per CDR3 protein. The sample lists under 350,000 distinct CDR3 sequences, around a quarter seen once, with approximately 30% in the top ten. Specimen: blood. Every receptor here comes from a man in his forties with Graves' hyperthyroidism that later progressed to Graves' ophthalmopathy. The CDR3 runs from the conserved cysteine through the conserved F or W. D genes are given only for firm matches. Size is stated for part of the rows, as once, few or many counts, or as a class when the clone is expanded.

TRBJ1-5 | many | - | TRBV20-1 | TGCAGTGCTAGTAGGGACCCCAATCAGCCCCAGCATTTT | CSASRDPNQPQHF
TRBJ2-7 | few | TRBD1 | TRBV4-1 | TGCGCCAGCAGCTACTCCGGGACAGGGGACTACGAGCAGTACTTC | CASSYSGTGDYEQYF
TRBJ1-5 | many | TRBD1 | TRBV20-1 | TGCAGTGCTAGCACCGGGACAGGGGCAATTCCCCAGCATTTT | CSASTGTGAIPQHF
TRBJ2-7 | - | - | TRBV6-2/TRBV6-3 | TGTGCCAGCAGTTACTCGTCTGATTCCTCCGAGCAGTACTTC | CASSYSSDSSEQYF
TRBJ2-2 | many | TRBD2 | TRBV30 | TGTGCCTGGAAGCGGGGCTACTACACCGGGGAGCTGTTTTTT | CAWKRGYYTGELFF
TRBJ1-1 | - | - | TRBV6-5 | TGTGCCAGCAGTTACGGGACTCACCGCGGCTCGGCTTTCTTT | CASSYGTHRGSAFF
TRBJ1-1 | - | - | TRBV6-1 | TGTGCCAGCAGTCCCGGTGAAGCTGAAGCTTTCTTT | CASSPGEAEAFF
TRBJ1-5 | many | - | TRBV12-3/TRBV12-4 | TGTGCCAGCAGAAGAAACAGGGATCAGCCCCAGCATTTT | CASRRNRDQPQHF
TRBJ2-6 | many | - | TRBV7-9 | TGTGCCAGCACCCCGCGGGCTGGGGCCAACGTCCTGACTTTC | CASTPRAGANVLTF
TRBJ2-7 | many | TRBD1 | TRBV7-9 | TGTGCCAGCAGCTCCCCGGACAGGGGGGTCGAGCAGTACTTC | CASSSPDRGVEQYF
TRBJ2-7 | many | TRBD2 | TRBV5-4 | TGTGCCAGCAGCCCCCAAGGCGGGAGAGTCTACGAGCAGTACTTC | CASSPQGGRVYEQYF
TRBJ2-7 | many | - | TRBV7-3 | TGTGCCAGCAGCCGGGCAGGGGAGGCGCACTACGAGCAGTACTTC | CASSRAGEAHYEQYF
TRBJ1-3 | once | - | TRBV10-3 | TGTGCCATCAGTGAAGGGGGATCAGGTGGAAACACCATATATTTT | CAISEGGSGGNTIYF
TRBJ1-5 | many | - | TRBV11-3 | TGTGCCAGCAGCTACAAGGGAAATCAGCCCCAGCATTTT | CASSYKGNQPQHF
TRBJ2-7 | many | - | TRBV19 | TGTGCCAGTAAAGCCCTCCGAGGGGACTACGAGCAGTACTTC | CASKALRGDYEQYF
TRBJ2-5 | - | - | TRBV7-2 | TGTGCCAGCAGCTTATCAGGGAATCGGGAGACCCAGTACTTC | CASSLSGNRETQYF
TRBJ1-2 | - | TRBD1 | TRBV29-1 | TGCAGCGTCGGTCGCATAGGGGGCGATGGCTACACCTTC | CSVGRIGGDGYTF
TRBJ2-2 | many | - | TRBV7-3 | TGTGCCAGCAGCGCGACAGTGAACACCGGGGAGCTGTTTTTT | CASSATVNTGELFF
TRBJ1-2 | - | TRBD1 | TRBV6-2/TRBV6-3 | TGTGCCAGCAGTGACATGGGACAGGCCTATGGCTACACCTTC | CASSDMGQAYGYTF
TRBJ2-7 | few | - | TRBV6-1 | TGTGCCAGCAGTGCAGTTAGCGGAGCCCCCGCCTACGAGCAGTACTTC | CASSAVSGAPAYEQYF
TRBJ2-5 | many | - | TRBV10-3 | TGTGCCATCGGGGGGCAGGGGGAAGGAGGAGAGACCCAGTACTTC | CAIGGQGEGGETQYF
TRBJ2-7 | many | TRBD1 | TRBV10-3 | TGTGCCATCAGTAATCCGGGACAGGGAGGTGAACGCGAGCAGTACTTC | CAISNPGQGGEREQYF
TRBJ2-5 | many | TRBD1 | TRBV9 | TGTGCCAGCAGCGGGACAGGGTTCTGGGAGACCCAGTACTTC | CASSGTGFWETQYF
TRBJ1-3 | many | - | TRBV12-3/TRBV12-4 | TGTGCCAGCAGTCCACAGATCTCTGGAAACACCATATATTTT | CASSPQISGNTIYF
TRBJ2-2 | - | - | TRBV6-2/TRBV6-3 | TGTGCCAGCAGTTATTCAGGGGCCGTCGGGGAGCTGTTTTTT | CASSYSGAVGELFF
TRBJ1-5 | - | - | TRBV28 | TGTGCCAGCAGCAAAAACGGGCGGAATCAGCCCCAGCATTTT | CASSKNGRNQPQHF
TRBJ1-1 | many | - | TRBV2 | TGTGCCAGCAGGGGAATCTCAATGAACACTGAAGCTTTCTTT | CASRGISMNTEAFF
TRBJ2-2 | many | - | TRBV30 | TGTGCCTGGAGTCGGACAGCAATGAACACCGGGGAGCTGTTTTTT | CAWSRTAMNTGELFF
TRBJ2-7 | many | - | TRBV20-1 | TGCAGTCCCTGGGGGGTTACCTACGAGCAGTACTTC | CSPWGVTYEQYF
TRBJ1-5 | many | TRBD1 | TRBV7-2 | TGTGCCAGCAGCACTTGGACAGGGATAAATCAGCCCCAGCATTTT | CASSTWTGINQPQHF
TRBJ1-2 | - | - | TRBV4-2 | TGTGCCAGCAGCCAAGATGGAACAGGCGATAACTATGGCTACACCTTC | CASSQDGTGDNYGYTF
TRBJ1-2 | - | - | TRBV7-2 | TGTGCCAGCAGCTTAGTACCCAGCGGTGGCTACACCTTC | CASSLVPSGGYTF
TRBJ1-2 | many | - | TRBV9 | TGTGCCAGCAGCGTAGTGCCCCAGGGAAACTATGGCTACACCTTC | CASSVVPQGNYGYTF
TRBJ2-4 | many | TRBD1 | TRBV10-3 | TGTGCCATCAGGGACAGGGAGGACATTCAGTACTTC | CAIRDREDIQYF
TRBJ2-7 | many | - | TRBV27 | TGTGCCAGCAGTGCGGCGGGAACCCCCTTTTACGAGCAGTACTTC | CASSAAGTPFYEQYF
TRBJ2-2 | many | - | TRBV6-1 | TGTGCCAGCAGCGAATCGAGGGGGATTGACACCGGGGAGCTGTTTTTT | CASSESRGIDTGELFF
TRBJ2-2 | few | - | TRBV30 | TGTGCCTGGAAGCCGAGGGGAGTGGGGACCGGGGAGCTGTTTTTT | CAWKPRGVGTGELFF
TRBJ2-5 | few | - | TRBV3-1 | TGTGCCAGCAGGATAGGAGAGACCCAGTACTTC | CASRIGETQYF
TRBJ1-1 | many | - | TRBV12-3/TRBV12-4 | TGTGCCAGCGCGCGGGGGCTCAACACTGAAGCTTTCTTT | CASARGLNTEAFF
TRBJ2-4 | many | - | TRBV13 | TGTGCCAGCAGCCCCGGTAAAAACATTCAGTACTTC | CASSPGKNIQYF
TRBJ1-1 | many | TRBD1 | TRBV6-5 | TGTGCCAGCAGTATAACACAGGGGAGGACTGAAGCTTTCTTT | CASSITQGRTEAFF
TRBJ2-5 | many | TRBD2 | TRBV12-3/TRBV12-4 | TGTGCCAGCAGTCGACATCGGGGGGTCCAAGAGACCCAGTACTTC | CASSRHRGVQETQYF
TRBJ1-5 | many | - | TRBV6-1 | TGTGCCAGCCGAGAAGACAGCCACCTACTTTCGCCCCAGCATTTT | CASREDSHLLSPQHF
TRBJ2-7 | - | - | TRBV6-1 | TGTGCCAGCAGATTCCGGGACATCAGCTCCTACGAGCAGTACTTC | CASRFRDISSYEQYF
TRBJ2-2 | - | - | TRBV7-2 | TGTGCCAGCTCACCCCGAGGGAACACCGGGGAGCTGTTTTTT | CASSPRGNTGELFF
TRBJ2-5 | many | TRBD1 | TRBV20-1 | TGCAGTGCTAGAGATTCGAGACAGGGGTTTCGGGAGACCCAGTACTTC | CSARDSRQGFRETQYF
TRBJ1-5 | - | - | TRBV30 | TGTGCCTGGAGTCGGTGGGGGGTTAGCAATCAGCCCCAGCATTTT | CAWSRWGVSNQPQHF
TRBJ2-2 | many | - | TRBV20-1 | TGCAGTGCTTCGACAGGACCGAACACCGGGGAGCTGTTTTTT | CSASTGPNTGELFF
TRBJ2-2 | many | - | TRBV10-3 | TGTGCCATCAGTGAGGCCCTAGTTCCCGGGGAGCTGTTTTTT | CAISEALVPGELFF
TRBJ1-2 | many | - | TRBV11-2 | TGTGCCAGCAGCTTAACCACATCTAACTATGGCTACACCTTC | CASSLTTSNYGYTF